The T cell receptor beta chain under discussion was sequenced for a study of blood T cell repertoires in COVID-19. The overall study: The study drew acute and convalescent COVID-19 samples from the United States, Italy and Spain. PBMCs, B-cell-depleted T cells, or T cells provided the cDNA or gDNA that made up the material.

In the authors' workflow: Amplification from reference gene primers served as the basis for estimated nucleated cell counts. Method: immunoSEQ multiplex PCR; TCRdb's copy keeps in-frame clones and lacks some. V, J and clone size are those of that table, while D and trimming were read from the DNA. Of 160,000 or so clones listed, approximately 84% are singletons. This TCR was sampled from a man aged 35-49 years with acute or convalescent COVID-19. Sequencing used peripheral blood.

The CDR3 spells CASSFTSGGANEQFF. Written as DNA, the CDR3 is TGCGCCAGCAGCTTCACTAGCGGGGGGGCCAATGAGCAGTTCTTC. This rearrangement joins TRBV5-1 to TRBJ2-1, with 13 positions matching TRBD2. CDR3 length: 15 amino acids. The V gene's germline CDR1 is SGHRS and CDR2 YFSETQ. V lost 2 bases to trimming and J lost 6 bases; unmatched junction nucleotides: 2.